Included here is one T cell receptor beta chain sequence, with context. The antigen is unknown. This entry comes from a study of T cells in Graves' hyperthyroidism and ophthalmopathy. Germline V CDR1 and CDR2: MNHNS, SASEGT. J gave up 7 bases and V 1 base, and 13 bases lay outside the gene matches. CDR3 size: 17 residues. There were TCR beta CDR3 regions amplified from RNA transcripts. The HTBI primer set was used in a first-round RT-PCR of the TCR CDR3. TCRdb reprocessed the multiplex PCR reads with MiXCR, giving one entry per CDR3 protein. This table has about 210,000 distinct CDR3 sequences, 15% to 20% appearing once. Study-wide findings and caveats: Ophthalmopathy was model-predicted a median about 6.7 months pre-onset.

Lactation, pregnancy, other autoimmune disease or uncontrolled infection excluded patients. On the basis of clinical symptoms, serum thyroxine and TRAb, thyroid ultrasound and orbital computed tomography, diagnoses were made. PBMCs were sourced from roughly 10 ml fresh peripheral blood. This clonotype originated in a middle-aged man with Graves' hyperthyroidism. The chain uses TRBV6-1 and TRBJ1-2, with TRBD1 identical over 9 bases. The sample consisted of blood. The CDR3 region has the DNA TGTGCCAGCAGTGAAGAAGAATCGGACAGGGGATTCGCTGGCTACACCTTC. This translates into CASSEEESDRGFAGYTF.